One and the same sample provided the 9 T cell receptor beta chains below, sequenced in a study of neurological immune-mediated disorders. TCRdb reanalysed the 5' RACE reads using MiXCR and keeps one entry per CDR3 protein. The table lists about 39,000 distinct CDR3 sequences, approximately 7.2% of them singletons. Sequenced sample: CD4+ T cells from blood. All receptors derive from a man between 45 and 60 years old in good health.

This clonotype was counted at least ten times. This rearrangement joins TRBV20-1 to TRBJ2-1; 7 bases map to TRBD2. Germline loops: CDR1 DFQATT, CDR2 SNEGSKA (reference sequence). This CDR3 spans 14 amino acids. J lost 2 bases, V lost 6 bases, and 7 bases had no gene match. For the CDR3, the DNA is TGCAGTGCCGAGGGAGCGGGACCCTACAATGAGCAGTTCTTC. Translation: CSAEGAGPYNEQFF.

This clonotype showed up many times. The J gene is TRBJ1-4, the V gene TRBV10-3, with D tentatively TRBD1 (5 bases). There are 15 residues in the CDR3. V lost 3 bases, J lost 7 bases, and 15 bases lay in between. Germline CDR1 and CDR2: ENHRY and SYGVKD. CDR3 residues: CAISDEGKGSEKLFF. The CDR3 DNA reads TGTGCCATCAGTGACGAGGGGAAGGGGAGTGAAAAACTGTTTTTT.

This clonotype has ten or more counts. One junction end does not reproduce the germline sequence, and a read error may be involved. As DNA, the CDR3 is TGTGCCAGCAACCAAAGGGGGGTCCACGAGCAGTACTTC. Protein: CASNQRGVHEQYF. V usage is TRBV3-1 and J usage is TRBJ2-7; D might be TRBD1 or TRBD2, each matching 6 bases. This CDR3 has 13 residues. Germline V lookup: CDR1 LGHDT, CDR2 YNNKEL (reference sequence).

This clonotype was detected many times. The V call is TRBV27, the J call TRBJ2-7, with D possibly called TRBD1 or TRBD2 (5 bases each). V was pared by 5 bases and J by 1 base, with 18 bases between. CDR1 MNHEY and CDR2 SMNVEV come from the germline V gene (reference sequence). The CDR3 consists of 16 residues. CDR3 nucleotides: TGTGCCAGCAGTCCGGGGACGCGGAACCCTTCCTACGAGCAGTACTTC. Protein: CASSPGTRNPSYEQYF.

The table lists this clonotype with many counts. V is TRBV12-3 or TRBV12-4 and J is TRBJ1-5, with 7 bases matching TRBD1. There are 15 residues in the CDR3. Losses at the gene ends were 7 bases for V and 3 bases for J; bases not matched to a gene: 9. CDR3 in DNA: TGTGCCAGCAAACCGTCCGGACAGGCCAATCAGCCCCAGCATTTT. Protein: CASKPSGQANQPQHF.

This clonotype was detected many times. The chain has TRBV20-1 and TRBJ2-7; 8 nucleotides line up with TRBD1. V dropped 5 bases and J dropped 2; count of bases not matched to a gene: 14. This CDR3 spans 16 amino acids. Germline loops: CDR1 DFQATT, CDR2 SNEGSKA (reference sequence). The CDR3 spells CSAAPPQGQATYEQYF. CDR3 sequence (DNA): TGCAGTGCTGCTCCCCCCCAGGGACAGGCTACCTACGAGCAGTACTTC.

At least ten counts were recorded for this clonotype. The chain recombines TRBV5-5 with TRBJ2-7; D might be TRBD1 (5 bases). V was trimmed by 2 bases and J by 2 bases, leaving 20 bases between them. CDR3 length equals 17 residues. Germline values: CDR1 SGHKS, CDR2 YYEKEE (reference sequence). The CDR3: CASSFGAPVKGTYEQYF. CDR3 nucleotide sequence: TGTGCCAGCAGCTTCGGAGCCCCGGTGAAGGGGACCTACGAGCAGTACTTC.

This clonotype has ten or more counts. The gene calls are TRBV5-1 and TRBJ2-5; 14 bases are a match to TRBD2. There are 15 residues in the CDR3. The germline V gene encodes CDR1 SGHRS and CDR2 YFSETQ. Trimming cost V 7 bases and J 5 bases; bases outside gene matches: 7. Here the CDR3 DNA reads TGCGCCAGCTGCGCGGGACTAGCGGGAGTTGAGACCCAGTACTTC. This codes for CASCAGLAGVETQYF.

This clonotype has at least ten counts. The CDR3 nucleotides are TGCGCCAGCAGCTTGGGGGACAAAAATTCACCCCTCCACTTT. It is translated as CASSLGDKNSPLHF. The chain employs TRBV5-1 and TRBJ1-6; possible D gene TRBD1, 6 bases. CDR1 and CDR2 (germline): SGHRS, YFSETQ. CDR3 size: 14 residues. Trimming took off 0 bases at V and 7 bases at J, with 8 bases between the two ends.